This T cell receptor beta chain was observed in a study of beta chain features in type 1 diabetes. As regards this clone: The antigen is undetermined. Additional DNA sequences in this sample encode the identical CDR3.

V lost 1 base to trimming and J lost 4 bases; unmatched junction nucleotides: 5. CDR1 and CDR2 from the germline V gene are MGHRA and YSYEKL. This CDR3 has 15 residues. Whole-study results and caveats: Type 1 diabetes patients showed a moderate but significant shortening of TCRB CDR3s in all four CD4+ subsets.

Expressed TCRB transcripts were sequenced after all isolated RNA was converted to cDNA. This table comes from immunoSEQ multiplex PCR, and its TCRdb copy is limited to in-frame clones, with some not included. This table holds about 160,000 clones, around 8.4% found once. The chain carries TRBV4-1 and TRBJ2-7; 9 bases agree with TRBD1. Sequenced sample: central memory CD4+ T cells from blood. The TCR sequence derives from a woman between 18 and 30 years old with type 1 diabetes. The CDR3 sequence is CASSQAGTGSYEQYF. In DNA form, the CDR3 reads TGCGCCAGCAGCCAAGCCGGGACAGGGAGTTACGAGCAGTACTTC.